The 30 T cell receptor beta chains reported below all come from one sample, sequenced in a study of cytomegalovirus exposure and HLA in healthy donors. It was with 60 Vbeta and 13 Jbeta primers that the PCR ran. Clones were sequenced by immunoSEQ multiplex PCR, and TCRdb holds only the in-frame ones, with some missing. This table holds approximately 170,000 clones, 80% found once. The sequenced sample consisted of PBMCs. The receptors originated from a woman between 50 and 59 years old in good health and CMV-seropositive.

The chain recombines TRBV5-5 with TRBJ1-1, with unresolved D. The CDR3 spans 16 residues. V lost 0 bases, J lost 1 base, and 13 bases lay in between. In germline, CDR1 is SGHKS, CDR2 YYEKEE (reference sequence). The CDR3 bases are TGTGCCAGCAGCTTGGGGCGGAATCCCGAGAACACTGAAGCTTTCTTT. Translated, it gives CASSLGRNPENTEAFF.

This chain joins TRBV10-3 and TRBJ1-1; 7 bases are shared with TRBD1. There are 13 residues in the CDR3. Germline CDR1 reads ENHRY; CDR2 reads SYGVKD. J lost 0 bases, V lost 11 bases, and 6 bases had no gene match. The CDR3 sequence: CAARQGMNTEAFF. The CDR3 DNA reads TGTGCCGCTCGACAGGGAATGAACACTGAAGCTTTCTTT.

The chain uses TRBV7-2 and TRBJ1-1; D unclear. With 3 bases removed from V and 1 base from J, the gap between germline ends came to 6 bases. Per germline, CDR1 SGHTA and CDR2 FQGNSA. This CDR3 has 13 amino acids. CDR3 in DNA: TGTGCCAGCAGCTTTGCCGGGAACACTGAAGCTTTCTTT. It specifies CASSFAGNTEAFF.

The chain joins TRBV28 to TRBJ2-7, with 8 nucleotides matching TRBD2. There are 14 residues in the CDR3. V trimming: 8 bases; J trimming: 4 bases; junction bases outside the gene matches: 10. Per the germline V gene, CDR1 is MDHEN and CDR2 is SYDVKM. The DNA of the CDR3 is TGTGCCAGCTTTTCGAGCGGGAGAACTTACGAGCAGTACTTC. It yields the protein CASFSSGRTYEQYF.

The rearrangement links TRBV7-2 to TRBJ2-7; D possibly corresponds to TRBD1 (5 bases). The V gene's germline CDR1 is SGHTA and CDR2 FQGNSA. This CDR3 comprises 15 residues. The V gene lost 5 bases and the J gene lost 0 bases, with 14 bases spanning the gap. The CDR3: CASSPRGGNSYEQYF. In DNA, the CDR3 is TGTGCCAGCAGCCCTAGGGGCGGTAACTCCTACGAGCAGTACTTC.

The chain employs TRBV11-3 and TRBJ1-4; D remains ambiguous. Germline CDR1 and CDR2: SGHNT and YENEEA. V lost 5 bases, J lost 3 bases, and 13 bases lay in between. The CDR3 length is 15 residues. CDR3 DNA sequence: TGTGCCAGCAGCCCGGAGGGTGAGGCTAATGAAAAACTGTTTTTT. Its translation is CASSPEGEANEKLFF.

This chain connects TRBV7-2 to TRBJ1-2; D is unresolved. Germline V CDR1 and CDR2: SGHTA, FQGNSA. V was pared by 3 bases and J by 4 bases, with 12 bases between. This CDR3 is 14 amino acids long. CDR3 sequence: CASSFSPGTYGYTF. DNA for the CDR3: TGTGCCAGCAGCTTTAGTCCAGGAACCTATGGCTACACCTTC.

The CDR3 region is CASSRTSGSNNEQFF. CDR3 nucleotides: TGCGCCAGCAGCCGGACTAGCGGGAGCAACAATGAGCAGTTCTTC. The chain joins TRBV5-1 to TRBJ2-1, with 13 nucleotides matching TRBD2. Germline CDR1 SGHRS, CDR2 YFSETQ. V lost 4 bases to trimming and J lost 5 bases; unmatched junction nucleotides: 3. The CDR3 has 15 residues. Full variable domain (outside the CDR3, taken from reference TRBV5-1 and TRBJ2-1): KAGVTQTPRYLIKTRGQQVTLSCSPISGHRSVSWYQQTPGQGLQFLFEYFSETQRNKGNFPGRFSGRQFSNSRSEMNVSTLELGDSALYLCASSRTSGSNNEQFFGPGTRLTVL.

V is TRBV10-1 and J is TRBJ2-3; D uncertain. Germline V gene sequence: CDR1 WNHNN, CDR2 SYGVQD (reference sequence). CDR3 length equals 15 residues. V was cut by 4 bases and J by 2 bases, with 13 bases left in between. CDR3 residues: CASSAGSPPTDTQYF. The CDR3 DNA follows: TGCGCCAGCAGTGCAGGAAGCCCACCCACAGATACGCAGTATTTT.

In the case of this clone: Compared with germline, one end of the junction differs, possibly owing to a read error. This chain connects TRBV7-9 to TRBJ1-2; D is unclear. Germline assignment: CDR1 SEHNR and CDR2 FQNEAQ (reference sequence). There are 16 residues in the CDR3. The DNA of the CDR3 is TGTTCCAGCAGCTTAGATGCCCGGAGACTTACCTATGGCTACACCTTC. Translating it yields CSSSLDARRLTYGYTF. The full variable domain, with the rest looked up from reference TRBV7-9 and TRBJ1-2, is DTGVSQNPRHKITKRGQNVTFRCDPISEHNRLYWYRQTLGQGPEFLTYFQNEAQLEKSRLLSDRFSAERPKGSFSTLEIQRTEQGDSAMYLCSSSLDARRLTYGYTFGSGTRLTVV.

The chain combines TRBV6-6 with TRBJ2-7; 10 bases align to TRBD1. CDR3 size: 14 residues. The V and J ends lost 6 bases and 4 bases, in that order; junction bases with no gene match: 6. In germline, CDR1 is MNHNY, CDR2 SVGAGI (reference sequence). CDR3: CASRPGQGYYEQYF. In nucleotides, the CDR3 is TGTGCCAGCAGGCCGGGACAGGGGTATTACGAGCAGTACTTC.

The chain couples TRBV12-5 to TRBJ2-1, with TRBD2 as a possible D gene (5 bases). The CDR3 is 16 amino acids. Germline V lookup: CDR1 LGHNT, CDR2 FRNRAP. The V and J ends lost 6 bases and 0 bases respectively, with 15 bases between them. DNA for the CDR3: TGTGCTAGTGGCCCCGGGGTAGCCCTCTCCTACAATGAGCAGTTCTTC. This translates into CASGPGVALSYNEQFF.

V gene TRBV9 combines with J gene TRBJ1-4; TRBD1 matches at 9 bases. This CDR3 has 16 amino acids. CDR1 and CDR2 from the germline V gene are SGDLS and YYNGEE. The junction had 6 bases not matched to a gene; V was cut back by 4 bases and J by 2 bases. The chain's CDR3 is CASSLGQGQTNEKLFF. The CDR3 region has the DNA TGTGCCAGCAGCCTAGGACAGGGGCAGACTAATGAAAAACTGTTTTTT.

The V call is TRBV2, the J call TRBJ1-2; perhaps TRBD1 as D (5 bases). Trimming pared 3 bases from V and 5 bases from J, leaving 16 bases between. Germline V gene lookup returns CDR1 SNHLY and CDR2 FYNNEI. The CDR3 loop spans 15 amino acids. The CDR3 is CASSEDPGGGYGYTF. In DNA form, the CDR3 reads TGTGCCAGCAGTGAGGACCCGGGGGGGGGTTATGGCTACACCTTC.

CDR3 residues: CSVEPGDTDTQYF. The CDR3 region has the DNA TGCAGCGTTGAACCCGGAGACACAGATACGCAGTATTTT. The chain is built from TRBV29-1 and TRBJ2-3; D is unclear. This CDR3 region has 13 residues. Trimming took 2 bases from V and 2 from J, leaving 8 bases between them. The germline CDR1 and CDR2 sequences are SQVTM and ANQGSEA.

The rearrangement links TRBV7-3 to TRBJ2-2; D unclear. Between the trimmed V and J ends, which lost 2 bases and 4 bases, there was a span of 14 bases. Germline CDR1 SGHTA, CDR2 FQGTGA. CDR3 length: 16 amino acids. In nucleotides, the CDR3 is TGTGCCAGCAGCTTAGATGCGCCGAGCTTCACCGGGGAGCTGTTTTTT. Translating gives CASSLDAPSFTGELFF.

This clone was recorded once. The chain couples TRBV12-5 to TRBJ2-5; D ambiguous. Germline V gene lookup returns CDR1 LGHNT and CDR2 FRNRAP. The CDR3 totals 12 residues. V dropped 3 bases and J dropped 2 bases, with 4 bases sitting between them. The CDR3 loop is CASGFFQETQYF. CDR3 nucleotide sequence: TGTGCTAGTGGTTTCTTTCAAGAGACCCAGTACTTC.

The gene calls are TRBV5-1 and TRBJ2-1; TRBD1 aligns across 7 bases. The V gene's germline CDR1 is SGHRS and CDR2 YFSETQ. The CDR3 extends over 15 amino acids. The trim removed 2 bases at V and 3 bases at J, leaving 5 bases unmatched. CDR3 region: CASSFVTGLYNEQFF. The CDR3 DNA follows: TGCGCCAGCAGCTTTGTGACAGGGCTCTACAATGAGCAGTTCTTC.

V is TRBV5-4 and J is TRBJ2-1; D is uncertain. This CDR3 has 14 residues. Germline CDR1 is SGHNT and CDR2 is YYREEE (reference sequence). Trimming left V 0 bases short and J 4 bases short, with 8 bases between. The CDR3 loop reads CASSLAVSYNEQFF. CDR3 bases: TGTGCCAGCAGCTTGGCGGTGTCTTACAATGAGCAGTTCTTC. The full variable domain, rest sourced from reference TRBV5-4 and TRBJ2-1, is ETGVTQSPTHLIKTRGQQVTLRCSSQSGHNTVSWYQQALGQGPQFIFQYYREEENGRGNFPPRFSGLQFPNYSSELNVNALELDDSALYLCASSLAVSYNEQFFGPGTRLTVL.

The rearrangement links TRBV28 to TRBJ1-1; 11 nucleotides align to TRBD1. This CDR3 region has 14 residues. The germline gives CDR1 MDHEN, CDR2 SYDVKM. With 1 base clipped from V and 11 bases from J, the junction kept 6 bases outside the gene matches. CDR3 amino acids: CASSLSDRGRPAFF. The CDR3 DNA reads as TGTGCCAGCAGTTTATCGGACAGGGGGCGCCCGGCTTTCTTT.

This chain joins TRBV7-6 and TRBJ2-3; 8 nucleotides match TRBD2. Germline V gene data show CDR1 as SGHVS and CDR2 as FNYEAQ. The J segment lost 1 base and the V segment lost 6 bases, leaving 6 bases of the junction unmatched. The length of the CDR3 is 15 residues. The CDR3 here is CASSDGAGGTDTQYF. The CDR3 coding sequence is TGTGCCAGCAGTGACGGAGCGGGGGGCACAGATACGCAGTATTTT.

This chain joins TRBV5-1 and TRBJ1-4, with D possibly matching TRBD1 (6 bases). The length of the CDR3 is 16 residues. Trimming took 0 bases from V and 0 from J, leaving 9 bases between them. The germline gives CDR1 SGHRS, CDR2 YFSETQ. The CDR3 DNA sequence: TGCGCCAGCAGCTTGGAAGGGGGTGCAACTAATGAAAAACTGTTTTTT. Amino acid sequence: CASSLEGGATNEKLFF. The full variable domain, its missing parts supplied by reference TRBV5-1 and TRBJ1-4, is KAGVTQTPRYLIKTRGQQVTLSCSPISGHRSVSWYQQTPGQGLQFLFEYFSETQRNKGNFPGRFSGRQFSNSRSEMNVSTLELGDSALYLCASSLEGGATNEKLFFGSGTQLSVL.

The gene calls are TRBV4-3 and TRBJ1-1, with D perhaps matching TRBD1 (6 bases). Germline V gene lookup returns CDR1 LGHNA and CDR2 YSLEER. Trimming stripped 0 bases from V and 6 bases from J, with 8 bases between. This CDR3 comprises 13 residues. The CDR3 DNA reads as TGCGCCAGCAGCCAAGACAGGGGTTCTGAAGCTTTCTTT. This sequence encodes CASSQDRGSEAFF.

A few counts support this clone. This rearrangement joins TRBV5-4 to TRBJ1-1; no clear D gene. Trimming pared 0 bases from V and 1 base from J, leaving 4 bases between. The germline gives CDR1 SGHNT, CDR2 YYREEE (reference sequence). The CDR3 contains 13 residues. The CDR3 DNA sequence: TGTGCCAGCAGCTTGGACTCGAACACTGAAGCTTTCTTT. Protein product: CASSLDSNTEAFF.

The V gene is TRBV7-8, the J gene TRBJ2-7, with TRBD1 as a possible D gene (5 bases). V lost 1 base, J lost 2 bases, and 9 bases lay in between. The germline V gene has CDR1 SGHVS and CDR2 FQNEAQ. The CDR3 loop spans 14 amino acids. CDR3 in amino acids: CASSLEVGAYEQYF. The CDR3, as DNA: TGTGCCAGCAGCTTAGAGGTAGGGGCCTACGAGCAGTACTTC.

This chain uses TRBV30 with TRBJ2-2, with a possible D match to TRBD2 (7 bases). With 5 bases removed from V and 5 bases from J, the gap between germline ends came to 21 bases. CDR3 length: 16 residues. Germline lookup yields CDR1 GTSNPN and CDR2 SVGIG (reference sequence). The CDR3 region has the DNA TGTGCCTGGCTAACTAGGGGGGGGCCTCGAACCGGGGAGCTGTTTTTT. This translates into CAWLTRGGPRTGELFF.

Concerning this clone itself: Other DNA sequences in this sample translate to the same CDR3. J is TRBJ1-2 and V is TRBV4-2, with D tentatively TRBD1 (6 bases). Trimming stripped 3 bases from V and 8 bases from J, with 19 bases between. This CDR3 region has 15 residues. Per germline, CDR1 LGHNA and CDR2 YNFKEQ. As DNA, the CDR3 is TGTGCCAGCAGCCATCTCACGGGGGGCTTTCAAGGCTACACCTTC. Translated, it gives CASSHLTGGFQGYTF.

This chain uses TRBV6-1 with TRBJ2-1; D may be TRBD2 (6 bases). V was pared by 4 bases and J by 3 bases, with 16 bases between. This CDR3 comprises 16 residues. Germline values: CDR1 MNHNS, CDR2 SASEGT. CDR3 in amino acids: CASSARVAGNYNEQFF. The CDR3 nucleotides read TGTGCCAGCAGTGCCCGAGTGGCGGGAAACTACAATGAGCAGTTCTTC.

The V gene is TRBV7-9, the J gene TRBJ1-1; possible D gene TRBD1, 5 bases. V was cut by 5 bases and J by 11 bases, with 24 bases left in between. This CDR3 comprises 15 residues. CDR1 and CDR2 from the germline V gene are SEHNR and FQNEAQ (reference sequence). The CDR3 DNA reads as TGTGCCAGCAGCCGACCGGGGGAAGGTTCCCGTTTTGCTTTCTTT. This encodes CASSRPGEGSRFAFF.

V is TRBV5-5 and J is TRBJ2-2; no reliable D call. This CDR3 spans 12 amino acids. Between the trimmed V and J ends, which lost 4 bases and 5 bases, there was a span of 6 bases. From germline, CDR1 is SGHKS and CDR2 YYEKEE (reference sequence). CDR3 DNA: TGTGCCAGCAGCCTTATTACCGGGGAGCTGTTTTTT. It is translated as CASSLITGELFF.